Presented here are 22 T cell receptor beta chains from one specimen sequenced in a study of shared clonotypes between healthy human individuals. Profiled with immunoSEQ multiplex PCR; TCRdb holds only in-frame clones, not every one. The sample consists of 2 million to 2.5 million clones, roughly 95% of them appearing once. The sequencing input was naive CD4+ T cells sorted from blood. Subset specified: CD45RA+ positively selected. Receptor source: a man aged 18-30 years in good health.

The chain recombines TRBV5-1 with TRBJ2-5, with D unresolved. The CDR3 is 13 residues long. V was shortened by 4 bases and J by 7 bases, with 14 bases between the two germline ends. The germline gives CDR1 SGHRS, CDR2 YFSETQ. The DNA of the CDR3 is TGCGCCAGCAGCGTCGCTGGGGTCGGGACCCAGTACTTC. Protein product: CASSVAGVGTQYF.

The chain recombines TRBV18 with TRBJ1-4; D remains ambiguous. CDR3 size: 16 residues. Germline-derived CDR1 and CDR2 are KGHSH and LQKENI. Trimming took 5 bases from V and 4 from J, leaving 17 bases between them. CDR3 coding DNA: TGTGCCAGCTCATCCCTTTTAGCCGACCTTAATGAAAAACTGTTTTTT. Translated: CASSSLLADLNEKLFF.

The V gene is TRBV18, the J gene TRBJ2-7, with D hard to call. The CDR3 is 14 residues long. Trimming took 5 bases from V and 2 from J, leaving 13 bases between them. From germline, CDR1 is KGHSH and CDR2 LQKENI. The CDR3 DNA reads as TGTGCCAGCTCATCAGACGGTGCCCCCTACGAGCAGTACTTC. Its protein product is CASSSDGAPYEQYF. Filled out from reference TRBV18 and TRBJ2-7, the complete variable domain reads NAGVMQNPRHLVRRRGQEARLRCSPMKGHSHVYWYRQLPEEGLKFMVYLQKENIIDESGMPKERFSAEFPKEGPSILRIQQVVRGDSAAYFCASSSDGAPYEQYFGPGTRLTVT.

The genes are TRBV18 and TRBJ2-5; 9 nucleotides line up with TRBD1. Germline trimming cut 3 bases from V and 3 bases from J; bases unmatched to any gene: 5. The length of the CDR3 is 15 residues. Germline loops: CDR1 KGHSH, CDR2 LQKENI. In DNA, the CDR3 is TGTGCCAGCTCACCCCGCCGACAGGGGGAAGAGACCCAGTACTTC. Its protein product is CASSPRRQGEETQYF.

Of note for this clone: The same CDR3 also results from other DNA sequences found in this sample. CDR3 protein: CASRDSNQPQHF. The CDR3 region has the DNA TGCGCCAGCAGGGACAGCAATCAGCCCCAGCATTTT. The chain combines TRBV10-2 with TRBJ1-5; D uncertain. CDR1 is WSHSY, CDR2 SAAADI, per germline. V lost 6 bases and J 1 base, leaving 4 bases between the germline ends. CDR3 length equals 12 residues.

The genes are TRBV4-1 and TRBJ2-1; 9 bases fit TRBD2. This CDR3 comprises 15 residues. Trimming at V came to 3 bases and at J to 4 bases, leaving 4 bases not matched to a gene. CDR1 is MGHRA, CDR2 YSYEKL, per germline. This chain's CDR3 is CASSHLAGPYNEQFF. Written as DNA, the CDR3 is TGCGCCAGCAGCCATCTAGCGGGACCTTACAATGAGCAGTTCTTC.

The CDR3 DNA follows: TGCGCCAGCAGCTACTACTCTCGCGGGGGAGGTAGTGAGCAGTTCTTC. Amino acid sequence: CASSYYSRGGGSEQFF. The rearrangement uses TRBV5-1 and TRBJ2-1; 7 nucleotides line up with TRBD2. The germline V gene encodes CDR1 SGHRS and CDR2 YFSETQ. This CDR3 is 16 amino acids long. Trimming at V came to 3 bases and at J to 9 bases, leaving 15 bases not matched to a gene. The full variable domain, its missing parts supplied by reference TRBV5-1 and TRBJ2-1, is KAGVTQTPRYLIKTRGQQVTLSCSPISGHRSVSWYQQTPGQGLQFLFEYFSETQRNKGNFPGRFSGRQFSNSRSEMNVSTLELGDSALYLCASSYYSRGGGSEQFFGPGTRLTVL.

The chain has TRBV7-8 and TRBJ2-7, with no clear D. Germline V gene data show CDR1 as SGHVS and CDR2 as FQNEAQ. There are 12 residues in the CDR3. Between the trimmed V and J ends, which lost 2 bases and 5 bases, there was a span of 7 bases. CDR3 nucleotides: TGTGCCAGCAGCTTACAGACGAACGAGCAGTACTTC. Translating it yields CASSLQTNEQYF.

J is TRBJ1-1 and V is TRBV6-1, with D possibly being TRBD1 (6 bases). Trimming shortened V by 4 bases and J by 5 bases, and 11 bases separated the two germline ends. Germline CDR1 MNHNS, CDR2 SASEGT. The CDR3 is 13 residues long. This CDR3 reads CASSVERGTEAFF. The CDR3 DNA reads as TGTGCCAGCAGTGTGGAGAGGGGGACTGAAGCTTTCTTT.

The CDR3 DNA follows: TGTGCCAGCAGCTTACGGCACAGCAATCAGCCCCAGCATTTT. This translates into CASSLRHSNQPQHF. The chain has TRBV5-4 and TRBJ1-5; D uncertain. V was pared by 2 bases and J by 1 base, with 7 bases between. The CDR3 length is 14 residues. Germline lookup yields CDR1 SGHNT and CDR2 YYREEE (reference sequence).

As to this clone: The same CDR3 also results from other DNA sequences found in this sample. This chain connects TRBV2 to TRBJ1-2; D unresolved. V dropped 4 bases and J dropped 8 bases, with 8 bases sitting between them. Germline assignment: CDR1 SNHLY and CDR2 FYNNEI. This CDR3 comprises 11 residues. Here the CDR3 DNA reads TGTGCCAGCAGTGTAAGCGGGGGCTACACCTTC. Its translation is CASSVSGGYTF.

The chain has TRBV5-6 and TRBJ1-6; 11 nucleotides align to TRBD1. The CDR3 length is 14 residues. The V gene end was trimmed by 5 bases and the J gene end by 9 bases; junction bases not matched to a gene: 4. Germline V gene sequence: CDR1 SGHDT, CDR2 YYEEEE. The CDR3 nucleotides are TGTGCCAGCAGGTACGGGACAGGGGGTTCACCCCTCCACTTT. Translated: CASRYGTGGSPLHF.

The chain combines TRBV27 with TRBJ1-2, with D possibly matching TRBD1 (6 bases). The CDR3 sequence is 15 residues long. The V gene's germline CDR1 is MNHEY and CDR2 SMNVEV (reference sequence). V gave up 6 bases and J gave up 0 bases, with 14 bases separating them. CDR3 bases: TGTGCCAGCAGCCGGGCCCCAGGGGCTAACTATGGCTACACCTTC. Translating it yields CASSRAPGANYGYTF.

In nucleotides, the CDR3 is TGTGCCACCGGGGCTTACTACGAGCAGTACTTC. Encoded protein: CATGAYYEQYF. V is TRBV2 and J is TRBJ2-7; D is perhaps TRBD1 or TRBD2 (5 bases each). CDR3 length: 11 amino acids. The germline CDR1 and CDR2 sequences are SNHLY and FYNNEI. Trimming took off 10 bases at V and 3 bases at J, with 10 bases between the two ends.

The chain joins TRBV5-1 to TRBJ2-7; 10 positions match TRBD2. Looked up from germline, CDR1 is SGHRS and CDR2 is YFSETQ. Trimming removed 4 bases from V and 2 bases from J; junction bases left unmatched: 6. The CDR3 loop spans 15 amino acids. DNA for the CDR3: TGCGCCAGCAGCGGACTAGCGGATTTCGCCTACGAGCAGTACTTC. As protein: CASSGLADFAYEQYF.

This sequence joins TRBV5-6 and TRBJ1-1; D is unclear. V lost 0 bases, J lost 10 bases, and 10 bases lay in between. There are 12 residues in the CDR3. Germline-derived CDR1 and CDR2 are SGHDT and YYEEEE. The CDR3 DNA follows: TGTGCCAGCAGCTTGGCCTCGGACCCAGCTTTCTTT. It is translated as CASSLASDPAFF.

This clone was counted once. The chain uses TRBV5-1 and TRBJ2-3; D could derive from TRBD1 or TRBD2 (5 bases each). Germline V lookup: CDR1 SGHRS, CDR2 YFSETQ. The V gene lost 4 bases and the J gene lost 2 bases, with 20 bases spanning the gap. The CDR3 runs 17 residues. The DNA of the CDR3 is TGCGCCAGCAGCCTGACCGGGACCCACCCCCCCACAGATACGCAGTATTTT. Translating gives CASSLTGTHPPTDTQYF.

The chain links TRBV7-6 to TRBJ2-1; D is uncertain. The CDR3 covers 14 residues. The V and J ends lost 6 bases and 5 bases respectively, with 14 bases between them. Germline CDR1 is SGHVS and CDR2 is FNYEAQ. CDR3 protein: CASSPAATNNEQFF. CDR3 coding DNA: TGTGCCAGCAGTCCCGCGGCGACCAACAATGAGCAGTTCTTC.

V usage is TRBV6-6 and J usage is TRBJ1-5; D remains unclear. This CDR3 region has 11 residues. Trimming stripped 7 bases from V and 7 bases from J, with 8 bases between. Germline values: CDR1 MNHNY, CDR2 SVGAGI (reference sequence). The chain's CDR3 is CASNQGQPQHF. The CDR3 DNA reads TGTGCCAGCAACCAAGGGCAGCCCCAGCATTTT.

The chain links TRBV4-1 to TRBJ2-7; TRBD1 matches 8 bases. This CDR3 comprises 16 residues. Germline CDR1 and CDR2: MGHRA and YSYEKL. The J segment lost 1 base and the V segment lost 0 bases, leaving 5 bases of the junction unmatched. The CDR3 is CASSQERTGKSYEQYF. CDR3 DNA: TGCGCCAGCAGCCAAGAAAGGACAGGGAAGTCCTACGAGCAGTACTTC.

The chain couples TRBV4-1 to TRBJ2-1; TRBD2 aligns across 8 bases. The junction had 3 bases not matched to a gene; V was cut back by 0 bases and J by 11 bases. The CDR3 has 13 amino acids. Germline CDR1 MGHRA, CDR2 YSYEKL. DNA of the CDR3: TGCGCCAGCAGCCAAGACGGTAGCGGGAAGCAGTTCTTC. It specifies CASSQDGSGKQFF.

This clone has a handful of counts. This rearrangement joins TRBV6-5 to TRBJ1-1; weak D call: TRBD1 (5 bases). This CDR3 region has 13 residues. In germline, CDR1 is MNHEY, CDR2 SVGAGI. Trimming stripped 5 bases from V and 8 bases from J, with 15 bases between. CDR3 sequence: CASSPPAGAEAFF. The CDR3 DNA reads as TGTGCCAGCAGTCCCCCGGCCGGGGCCGAAGCTTTCTTT.